A selection of T cell receptor beta chains follows, all from one sample in a study of cytomegalovirus exposure and HLA in healthy donors. The table came from immunoSEQ multiplex PCR; TCRdb's copy has only in-frame clones and leaves some out. The sample holds 95,000 to 120,000 clones, 60% to 80% seen once. Sequences were obtained from PBMCs. Receptors originate from a woman in her 30s in good health and CMV-seropositive. Both conserved end residues are part of each CDR3.

cdr3_aa v_call cdr3_length
CSVIQGTTEAFF TRBV29-1 12
CASSPTGQGDQPQHF TRBV25-1 15
CASSTLAVNTEAFF TRBV18 14
CASSIRGGEQFF TRBV7-3 12
CASSQWTGAAKYF TRBV14 13
CASMGQANQETQYF TRBV2 14
CASSFRAGGSPGPYNEQFF TRBV27 19
CAWSVSILGTSGYTDTQYF TRBV30 19
CASKPTGVNTEAFF TRBV19 14
CASSQLSDTQYF TRBV7-9 12
CASSLVLAGTNEQFF TRBV5-1 15
CASRAGTGNSPLHF TRBV10-2 14
CASTRGSGNTIYF TRBV6-1 13
CASSELAGTFNEQFF TRBV10-2 15
CAISPGQVEGYTF TRBV10-3 13
CASSARLAGGQETQYF TRBV11-3 16
CAWSVPPGTGPNEKLFF TRBV30 17
CASSEFAGGGTEAFF TRBV25-1 15
CASSLMQGKFYGYTF TRBV18 15
CASSSSGEINQPQHF TRBV5-1 15
CASQLAGRHEQFF TRBV4-1 13
CASSEASSGSGYEQYF TRBV6-1 16
CASSVGLAGGSYEQYF TRBV9 16
CASSMGQNYEQYF TRBV5-1 13
CASSFRAGDTGELFF TRBV5-1 15